These 20 T cell receptor beta chains came from one sample sequenced in a study of T cells in Graves' hyperthyroidism and ophthalmopathy. There were TCR beta CDR3 regions amplified from RNA transcripts. HTBI primers were used for first-round RT-PCR of the TCR CDR3. TCRdb fed the multiplex PCR reads into MiXCR, producing one record per CDR3 protein. The sample lists about 380,000 distinct CDR3 sequences; about 14% were seen once. Material: blood. These receptors were taken from a woman aged 55-69 years with Graves' hyperthyroidism.

The V and J genes are TRBV20-1 and TRBJ1-1, with TRBD1 matching 9 bases. The CDR3 is made up of 14 amino acids. The germline CDR1 and CDR2 sequences are DFQATT and SNEGSKA (reference sequence). Trimming removed 2 bases from V and 4 bases from J; junction bases left unmatched: 5. The CDR3 here is CSARPWDRATEAFF. The CDR3 DNA follows: TGCAGTGCTAGACCCTGGGACAGGGCCACTGAAGCTTTCTTT.

On this clonotype itself: A much larger clone is a single base away; this may be a read error. J is TRBJ2-3 and V is TRBV29-1; a weak D match, TRBD1 (6 bases). In germline, CDR1 is SQVTM, CDR2 ANQGSEA. The CDR3 runs to 12 residues. Trimming took off 6 bases at V and 3 bases at J, with 10 bases between the two ends. The CDR3 here is CSVTGVTDTQYF. The CDR3 coding sequence is TGCAGCGTGACAGGAGTAACAGATACGCAGTATTTT.

CDR3 sequence: CASSLKRWVADTQYF. In DNA, the CDR3 is TGTGCCAGCAGTTTAAAGCGATGGGTGGCAGATACGCAGTATTTT. This chain connects TRBV27 to TRBJ2-3; no clear D. The germline CDR1 and CDR2 sequences are MNHEY and SMNVEV (reference sequence). The ends were cut back, 2 bases at V and 4 bases at J, with 13 bases in the middle. The CDR3 is made up of 15 amino acids.

The V and J genes are TRBV28 and TRBJ1-1; D not certain. The CDR3 loop spans 13 amino acids. CDR1 is MDHEN, CDR2 SYDVKM, per germline. V was shortened by 3 bases and J by 10 bases, with 15 bases between the two germline ends. CDR3 sequence (DNA): TGTGCCAGCAGTTTGGTCCGCGGGATCCCAGCTTTCTTT. Its protein is CASSLVRGIPAFF.

This clonotype turned up a few times. Its ends do not fully match the called genes, so a read error is possible. The chain employs TRBV2 and TRBJ2-5; D is ambiguous. The CDR3 covers 14 residues. In germline, CDR1 is SNHLY, CDR2 FYNNEI. CDR3 region: CASSELSRQETRYF. The CDR3 DNA sequence: TGTGCCAGCAGTGAGCTGTCCAGACAAGAGACCCGGTACTTC.

At least ten counts were recorded for this clonotype. The V gene is TRBV6-1, the J gene TRBJ1-1; TRBD1 matches at 9 bases. V lost 6 bases, J lost 4 bases, and 3 bases stayed unmatched. The CDR3 runs to 13 residues. CDR1 and CDR2 from the germline V gene are MNHNS and SASEGT. Here the CDR3 reads CASRGTGLTEAFF. CDR3 DNA: TGTGCCAGCAGGGGGACAGGGCTCACTGAAGCTTTCTTT.

In the case of this clonotype: This may be a read error, as it is one base from a much larger clone. The V call is TRBV3-1, the J call TRBJ2-1, with 13 nucleotides matching TRBD2. The CDR3 consists of 16 residues. Germline CDR1 and CDR2: LGHDT and YNNKEL (reference sequence). Here the CDR3 reads CASSQAGTSGDNKQFF. Written as DNA, the CDR3 is TGTGCCAGCAGCCAAGCCGGGACTAGCGGGGACAATAAGCAGTTCTTC.

There are many counts of this clonotype. The gene calls are TRBV29-1 and TRBJ2-7; D is possibly TRBD2 (5 bases). The V gene lost 4 bases and the J gene lost 0 bases, with 16 bases spanning the gap. The CDR3 spans 15 residues. From germline, CDR1 is SQVTM and CDR2 ANQGSEA. The CDR3 nucleotides are TGCAGCGTTGCGCGAGGGCCGGAGAGCTCCTACGAGCAGTACTTC. Translating it yields CSVARGPESSYEQYF.

The sample holds many counts of this clonotype. V and J are TRBV12-3 or TRBV12-4 and TRBJ2-1; possibly TRBD1 or TRBD2 for D (5 bases each). This CDR3 is built from 15 residues. The V and J ends lost 4 bases and 0 bases respectively, with 10 bases between them. CDR3 coding DNA: TGTGCCAGCAGTTCAGGGACCGGCTCCTACAATGAGCAGTTCTTC. Translating it yields CASSSGTGSYNEQFF.

The CDR3 here is CASSFQREGPHEQYF. The CDR3 DNA sequence: TGTGCCAGCAGTTTCCAGCGGGAGGGCCCCCACGAGCAGTACTTC. The rearrangement links TRBV6-9 to TRBJ2-7; 10 positions agree with TRBD2. J was trimmed by 5 bases and V by 4 bases; bases with no gene match: 8. The CDR3 contains 15 residues. Germline V CDR1 and CDR2: MNHGY, SVAAGI.

V is TRBV11-2 and J is TRBJ2-3, with D uncertain. The V end lost 5 bases, the J end lost 4 bases, and 10 bases lay between the germline ends. The CDR3 contains 13 residues. Germline CDR1 reads SGHAT; CDR2 reads FQNNGV. The CDR3: CASSPVLPDTQYF. The DNA for the CDR3 is TGTGCCAGCAGCCCAGTGCTACCAGATACGCAGTATTTT.

The table lists this clonotype with many counts. The chain links TRBV10-3 to TRBJ1-6, with 9 bases fitting TRBD1. This CDR3 has 15 amino acids. Germline trimming cut 6 bases from V and 6 bases from J; bases unmatched to any gene: 6. Germline lookup yields CDR1 ENHRY and CDR2 SYGVKD. The CDR3 spells CAIRTGGESNSPLHF. For the CDR3, the DNA is TGTGCCATCAGGACAGGGGGTGAATCTAATTCACCCCTCCACTTT.

This clonotype was counted many times. The junction and the germline gene differ at one end; a read error may be behind it. J is TRBJ1-5 and V is TRBV28, with 7 bases lining up with TRBD1. Germline CDR1 MDHEN, CDR2 SYDVKM. There are 12 residues in the CDR3. CDR3 in amino acids: CASSLSGQLQHF. The CDR3 DNA reads as TGTGCCAGCAGTTTATCGGGACAGCTCCAGCATTTT. Variable domain in full (rest from reference TRBV28 and TRBJ1-5): DVKVTQSSRYLVKRTGEKVFLECVQDMDHENMFWYRQDPGLGLRLIYFSYDVKMKEKGDIPEGYSVSREKKERFSLILESASTNQTSMYLCASSLSGQLQHFGDGTRLSIL.

This clonotype was seen only a few times. This sequence joins TRBV27 and TRBJ2-5; 8 nucleotides agree with TRBD1. The CDR3 is 16 amino acids. CDR1 is MNHEY and CDR2 is SMNVEV in the germline V gene (reference sequence). J lost 1 base, V lost 2 bases, and 6 bases had no gene match. CDR3 loop: CASSLSRTGGQETQYF. The DNA for the CDR3 is TGTGCCAGCAGTTTAAGTCGTACAGGGGGCCAAGAGACCCAGTACTTC.

This clonotype was observed at least ten times. The rearrangement joins TRBV12-3 or TRBV12-4 to TRBJ2-7; weak D call: TRBD1 (5 bases). The germline V and J ends were trimmed by 5 bases and 2 bases, with 10 bases remaining between them. The CDR3 is 13 residues long. For the CDR3, the DNA is TGTGCCAGCAGTGGGGCAGGAGCCTACGAGCAGTACTTC. Translating gives CASSGAGAYEQYF.

This clonotype came up many times. This chain links TRBV11-2 with TRBJ2-1; possible D gene TRBD2, 6 bases. In germline, CDR1 is SGHAT, CDR2 FQNNGV. The germline V and J ends were trimmed by 5 bases and 8 bases, with 16 bases remaining between them. The CDR3 is 14 residues long. In DNA form, the CDR3 reads TGTGCCAGCAGCACTTTAACGGGAGACGATGAGCAGTTCTTC. Amino acids: CASSTLTGDDEQFF.

The table lists this clonotype with a few counts. This sequence joins TRBV7-9 and TRBJ2-7; 9 positions agree with TRBD1. V gave up 5 bases and J gave up 6 bases; unmatched junction bases: 8. The CDR3 extends over 14 amino acids. Germline assignment: CDR1 SEHNR and CDR2 FQNEAQ (reference sequence). The CDR3 sequence is CASSQRDRASEQYF. The DNA for the CDR3 is TGTGCCAGCAGCCAGAGGGACAGGGCCTCCGAGCAGTACTTC.

This clonotype was seen ten or more times. The chain uses TRBV5-6 and TRBJ1-4; TRBD1 matches at 10 bases. The CDR3 covers 16 residues. Germline loops: CDR1 SGHDT, CDR2 YYEEEE. Losses at the gene ends were 4 bases for V and 7 bases for J; bases not matched to a gene: 10. CDR3 nucleotides: TGTGCCAGCAGCCTTAGACAGGGGGCGATTCCTGAAAAACTGTTTTTT. It codes for CASSLRQGAIPEKLFF.

This clonotype was counted ten times or more. This rearrangement joins TRBV20-1 to TRBJ2-1; the match to TRBD1 covers 8 bases. Germline assignment: CDR1 DFQATT and CDR2 SNEGSKA (reference sequence). The J segment lost 3 bases and the V segment lost 5 bases, leaving 6 bases of the junction unmatched. The CDR3 is made up of 14 amino acids. CDR3 sequence: CSAPPGQDYNEQFF. In DNA form, the CDR3 reads TGCAGTGCTCCACCGGGACAGGACTACAATGAGCAGTTCTTC.

This clonotype came up many times. This chain connects TRBV4-1 to TRBJ2-7, with TRBD2 matching 12 bases. The CDR3 is 16 residues long. J gave up 1 base and V 4 bases, and 5 bases lay outside the gene matches. From germline, CDR1 is MGHRA and CDR2 YSYEKL. Here the CDR3 DNA reads TGCGCCAGCAGCCGCCAGGGACTAGCGGGTTCCTACGAGCAGTACTTC. Translated, it gives CASSRQGLAGSYEQYF.